These T cell receptor beta chains were read from a single sample in a study of OX40 agonist ivuxolimab in advanced cancers. Method: immunoSEQ multiplex PCR; TCRdb's copy keeps in-frame clones and lacks some. The data show 90,000 or so clones, under 95% seen once. The starting material was CD4+ or CD8+ T cells sorted from blood, obtained in a trial of the OX40 agonist ivuxolimab. Source of these receptors: an adult with an advanced solid tumor such as melanoma, head and neck, liver or kidney cancer. Each CDR3 is given without its conserved first and last residue. A D gene is named only where the DNA matches it firmly.

>TRBJ1-6|TRBV7-2|NA
ASTPEANSPLH
>TRBJ2-1|TRBV29-1|TRBD2
SARKAGASGNEQF
>TRBJ1-1|TRBV4-2|NA
ASSPGATTEAF
>TRBJ2-3|TRBV4-3|NA
ASSQDRVPGSDTQY
>TRBJ2-6|TRBV19|NA
ASSRRQSNSGANVLT
>TRBJ1-1|TRBV7-2|NA
ASSSTPNTEAF
>TRBJ2-2|TRBV6-6|TRBD2
ASRPGLPGSEELF
>TRBJ2-2|TRBV28|TRBD2
ASSFDRPGGTGELF
>TRBJ2-2|TRBV7-2|TRBD2
ASSLDSGSGSGELF
>TRBJ1-1|TRBV5-5|NA
ASSLESTEAF
>TRBJ2-7|TRBV9|TRBD2
ASSPSGTSPYEQY
>TRBJ2-3|TRBV7-9|NA
ASSGTGDTQY
>TRBJ2-2|TRBV6-5|TRBD1
ASMTGGTGELF
>TRBJ2-3|TRBV7-9|NA
ASSRIMGDTQY
>TRBJ2-5|TRBV4-1|NA
ASSQESWETQY
>TRBJ2-2|TRBV12-2|NA
ASRGQRRGGEDTGELF
>TRBJ2-7|TRBV19|NA
ASSQQGVTAHEQY
>TRBJ1-1|TRBV28|NA
ASPRRKGGAEAF
>TRBJ2-1|TRBV25-1|NA
ASSESRREQF
>TRBJ2-7|TRBV5-8|TRBD2
ASSPTSGDFYEQY
>TRBJ1-5|TRBV9|NA
ASSVDPRGEPQH
>TRBJ2-5|TRBV27|TRBD2
ASSPRGLAGRGGETQY
>TRBJ2-2|TRBV9|TRBD2
ASSVLADTGELF
>TRBJ1-1|TRBV10-2|NA
ASRYGRTDTEAF
>TRBJ2-3|TRBV6-4|NA
ASSGGTDTQY
>TRBJ2-2|TRBV28|TRBD2
ATRGGRATGELF
>TRBJ2-1|TRBV7-9|TRBD2
ASSLTLAGGPPEQF
>TRBJ2-3|TRBV19|TRBD2
ASSTSGTTDTQY
>TRBJ1-1|TRBV5-1|NA
ASSGDAEAF
>TRBJ2-5|TRBV11-3|TRBD2
ASSPGLAGRSGTQY
>TRBJ1-2|TRBV15|NA
ATSRGDTYGYT
>TRBJ2-1|TRBV4-2|NA
ASSPIGVYNEQF
>TRBJ2-5|TRBV5-1|NA
ASGTGRSQETQY
>TRBJ1-1|TRBV18|TRBD1
ASSPQQGEGTEAF
>TRBJ1-3|TRBV11-3|NA
ASSFGLIYGNTIY
>TRBJ2-4|TRBV11-3|NA
ASHRGSKNIQY
>TRBJ1-4|TRBV5-1|NA
ASSPGGTPVATNEKLF
>TRBJ2-7|TRBV5-1|NA
ASSPLTVYEQY
>TRBJ1-4|TRBV29-1|NA
SVGPGRLLNEKLF
>TRBJ2-3|TRBV5-1|TRBD2
ASSLRTSGSTDTQY
>TRBJ2-5|TRBV27|TRBD2
ASRPYSGRGQETQY
>TRBJ2-7|TRBV30|TRBD2
AWSVLGRALDEQY
>TRBJ2-6|TRBV27|NA
ASSLYARFSGANVLT
>TRBJ1-1|TRBV30|TRBD1
AWSVGTGLDTEAF
>TRBJ1-5|TRBV6-6|NA
ASTPGGASNQPQH
>TRBJ1-4|TRBV21-1|NA
ASTPQGINEKLF
>TRBJ2-6|TRBV9|NA
ASSHRTRQDNSGANVLT
>TRBJ1-2|TRBV18|NA
ASSPVKGGSNYGYT
>TRBJ1-4|TRBV19|NA
ASKRGASATNEKLF
>TRBJ1-1|TRBV19|NA
ASSFDRDRTGAF
>TRBJ1-1|TRBV18|TRBD1
ASSQRQGSLANTEAF
>TRBJ1-2|TRBV7-2|NA
ASSLGPTVYGYT